Listed here are 27 T cell receptor beta chains from one sample, sequenced in a study of T cells after posttransplantation cyclophosphamide. Controls had myeloablative marrow grafts with methotrexate and calcineurin inhibitor, sampled at 1 year. Assay: immunoSEQ multiplex PCR; the TCRdb copy retains only in-frame clones and omits some. The repertoire holds over 20,000 clones, with 80% to 90% as singletons. The specimen comprised PBMCs, sampled about 400 days after allogeneic stem cell transplant with calcineurin inhibitor and methotrexate. All receptors come from a female patient between 30 and 45 years old who received an allogeneic stem cell transplant from an unrelated donor, was CMV-positive, and had acute and chronic GVHD. Some T cells may have originated in the graft donor.

This clone was counted between two and nine times. The chain joins TRBV7-9 to TRBJ2-7; TRBD2 might be the D (5 bases). Trimming pared 5 bases from V and 7 bases from J, leaving 21 bases between. Germline V lookup: CDR1 SEHNR, CDR2 FQNEAQ (reference sequence). The CDR3 sequence is 15 residues long. For the CDR3, the DNA is TGTGCCAGCAGCCCCTCCAGCGGCGGCCCGGCGGAGCAGTACTTC. It specifies CASSPSSGGPAEQYF.

The chain is built from TRBV11-2 and TRBJ2-2, with 7 nucleotides matching TRBD2. CDR3 size: 14 residues. The junction had 8 bases not matched to a gene; V was cut back by 5 bases and J by 8 bases. The germline CDR1 and CDR2 sequences are SGHAT and FQNNGV. CDR3 region: CASSATRGVGELFF. In nucleotides, the CDR3 is TGTGCCAGCAGCGCGACCCGGGGGGTGGGGGAGCTGTTTTTT.

V is TRBV6-5 and J is TRBJ1-1; D remains ambiguous. This CDR3 region has 14 residues. The germline V gene has CDR1 MNHEY and CDR2 SVGAGI. Trimming pared 5 bases from V and 0 bases from J, leaving 10 bases between. The CDR3 DNA sequence: TGTGCCAGCAGTCACCAAAACTTGAACACTGAAGCTTTCTTT. It is translated as CASSHQNLNTEAFF.

The chain uses TRBV5-6 and TRBJ1-2; 9 bases align to TRBD1. From germline, CDR1 is SGHDT and CDR2 YYEEEE. The CDR3 sequence is 15 residues long. V shed 3 bases, J shed 7 bases, and the junction held 10 bases outside the gene matches. The CDR3, as DNA: TGTGCCAGCAGCTGGGGGACAGGGACATTCGGTGGCTACACCTTC. Amino acid sequence: CASSWGTGTFGGYTF.

CDR3 loop: CASSETRKNIQYF. In nucleotides, the CDR3 is TGTGCCAGTAGTGAGACCAGGAAAAACATTCAGTACTTC. The rearrangement uses TRBV19 and TRBJ2-4; the D is unclear. Looked up from germline, CDR1 is LNHDA and CDR2 is SQIVND (reference sequence). Trimming took 5 bases from V and 4 from J, leaving 9 bases between them. The CDR3 has 13 amino acids.

This rearrangement joins TRBV5-4 to TRBJ2-3; a possible D gene is TRBD1 (5 bases). Germline V lookup: CDR1 SGHNT, CDR2 YYREEE (reference sequence). The CDR3 contains 14 residues. V was pared by 3 bases and J by 2 bases, with 10 bases between. The CDR3 loop is CASSSDSYTDTQYF. DNA for the CDR3: TGTGCCAGCAGCTCCGACAGCTACACAGATACGCAGTATTTT.

This clone was picked up one time. The chain employs TRBV28 and TRBJ2-3; D may be TRBD2 (6 bases). CDR3 size: 15 residues. The germline V gene has CDR1 MDHEN and CDR2 SYDVKM. Trimming stripped 3 bases from V and 3 bases from J, with 13 bases between. Here the CDR3 reads CASSFRGSGTDTQYF. The CDR3 region has the DNA TGTGCCAGCAGTTTTCGGGGTAGCGGAACAGATACGCAGTATTTT. The full variable domain, rest sourced from reference TRBV28 and TRBJ2-3, is DVKVTQSSRYLVKRTGEKVFLECVQDMDHENMFWYRQDPGLGLRLIYFSYDVKMKEKGDIPEGYSVSREKKERFSLILESASTNQTSMYLCASSFRGSGTDTQYFGPGTRLTVL.

The gene calls are TRBV29-1 and TRBJ1-5, with D tentatively TRBD1 (6 bases). V was trimmed by 4 bases and J by 4 bases, leaving 8 bases between them. There are 12 residues in the CDR3. In germline, CDR1 is SQVTM, CDR2 ANQGSEA. This CDR3 is CSVVTGNQPQHF. The CDR3 region has the DNA TGCAGCGTTGTTACAGGGAATCAGCCCCAGCATTTT.

V usage is TRBV30 and J usage is TRBJ1-2, with a weak D call TRBD1 (6 bases). There are 14 residues in the CDR3. The germline V and J ends were trimmed by 2 bases and 2 bases, with 12 bases remaining between them. CDR1 and CDR2 (germline): GTSNPN, SVGIG (reference sequence). The CDR3 nucleotides read TGTGCCTGGAGTATACAGGGCGGAAACTATGGCTACACCTTC. It encodes CAWSIQGGNYGYTF.

A remark on this clone: Because the CDR3's place on the DNA is in doubt, the DNA is left out and the CDR3 is given as listed by TCRdb. V usage is TRBV12-2 and J usage is TRBJ2-1; the table's TRBD1 call for D was not verified on the DNA. TRBV12-2 is termed a pseudogene. A total of 16 residues make up the CDR3, ends included. The CDR3 region is CASRLVGQGSYNEQFF.

J is TRBJ1-2 and V is TRBV19, with D perhaps TRBD1 (6 bases). This CDR3 region has 13 residues. V shed 4 bases and J shed 1 base, with 7 bases lying between them. The germline V gene has CDR1 LNHDA and CDR2 SQIVND (reference sequence). The DNA of the CDR3 is TGTGCCAGTAGTACACAGGGTAACTATGGCTACACCTTC. Its protein product is CASSTQGNYGYTF. Supplemented by reference TRBV19 and TRBJ1-2, the full variable domain reads DGGITQSPKYLFRKEGQNVTLSCEQNLNHDAMYWYRQDPGQGLRLIYYSQIVNDFQKGDIAEGYSVSREKKESFPLTVTSAQKNPTAFYLCASSTQGNYGYTFGSGTRLTVV.

This clone showed up just once. The gene calls are TRBV27 and TRBJ2-7, with 8 bases that match TRBD2. Germline CDR1 MNHEY, CDR2 SMNVEV (reference sequence). Germline trimming cut 6 bases from V and 5 bases from J; bases unmatched to any gene: 9. This CDR3 is built from 14 residues. This chain's CDR3 is CASSSGGGRNEQYF. In nucleotides, the CDR3 is TGTGCCAGCAGCTCCGGGGGGGGGCGAAACGAGCAGTACTTC.

The CDR3 DNA sequence: TGTGCCAGCAGCGCACAGGGGCTGGGTTCTGGAAACACCATATATTTT. Protein sequence: CASSAQGLGSGNTIYF. V is TRBV7-6 and J is TRBJ1-3; TRBD1 matches at 7 bases. This CDR3 has 16 amino acids. The trim removed 5 bases at V and 1 base at J, leaving 8 bases unmatched. The germline V gene encodes CDR1 SGHVS and CDR2 FNYEAQ.

The chain recombines TRBV13 with TRBJ2-7, with TRBD2 matching over 7 bases. The V gene end was trimmed by 0 bases and the J gene end by 0 bases; junction bases not matched to a gene: 2. The CDR3 contains 15 residues. The germline CDR1 and CDR2 sequences are PRHDT and FYEKMQ (reference sequence). CDR3 in amino acids: CASSLGRGISYEQYF. The CDR3 bases are TGTGCCAGCAGCTTAGGGCGGGGGATCTCCTACGAGCAGTACTTC. The full variable domain, completed using reference TRBV13 and TRBJ2-7, is AAGVIQSPRHLIKEKRETATLKCYPIPRHDTVYWYQQGPGQDPQFLISFYEKMQSDKGSIPDRFSAQQFSDYHSELNMSSLELGDSALYFCASSLGRGISYEQYFGPGTRLTVT.

This clone has only one observation. V usage is TRBV4-1 and J usage is TRBJ2-3, with a possible D match to TRBD1 (6 bases). V was shortened by 3 bases and J by 4 bases, with 8 bases between the two germline ends. CDR3 length: 13 amino acids. Germline values: CDR1 MGHRA, CDR2 YSYEKL. The CDR3 spells CASSHAGADTQYF. In DNA, the CDR3 is TGCGCCAGCAGCCACGCAGGGGCAGATACGCAGTATTTT.

This clone has only one observation. This chain joins TRBV28 and TRBJ2-7, with D possibly being TRBD1 (7 bases). This CDR3 comprises 13 residues. With 10 bases removed from V and 3 bases from J, the gap between germline ends came to 16 bases. CDR1 and CDR2 from the germline V gene are MDHEN and SYDVKM. In DNA, the CDR3 is TGTGCCACCCGGGGCGGGACAGACTACGAGCAGTACTTC. Protein product: CATRGGTDYEQYF.

The rearrangement uses TRBV4-1 and TRBJ2-7; TRBD1 matches at 7 bases. CDR1 MGHRA and CDR2 YSYEKL come from the germline V gene. The V gene end was trimmed by 5 bases and the J gene end by 4 bases; junction bases not matched to a gene: 8. The CDR3 loop spans 14 amino acids. The CDR3, as DNA: TGCGCCAGCAGCTCACAGGGGCTTGGGTACGAGCAGTACTTC. Translating it yields CASSSQGLGYEQYF.

This clone was detected only a few times. V usage is TRBV6-6 and J usage is TRBJ2-7; 7 bases agree with TRBD2. Germline assignment: CDR1 MNHNY and CDR2 SVGAGI (reference sequence). Trimming cost V 7 bases and J 3 bases; bases outside gene matches: 9. The CDR3 has 14 amino acids. CDR3 nucleotide sequence: TGTGCCAGCACCCAGAGGAGCGGGAACTACGAGCAGTACTTC. It translates to CASTQRSGNYEQYF.

This clone was seen only a few times. V is TRBV7-9 and J is TRBJ2-7, with 8 bases aligning to TRBD1. V lost 5 bases to trimming and J lost 3 bases; unmatched junction nucleotides: 9. This CDR3 contains 15 residues. Germline loops: CDR1 SEHNR, CDR2 FQNEAQ (reference sequence). CDR3 coding DNA: TGTGCCAGCAGCGGCCGGACAGGGATGGACTACGAGCAGTACTTC. Residues: CASSGRTGMDYEQYF. The variable domain in full, with the rest retrieved from reference TRBV7-9 and TRBJ2-7, is DTGVSQNPRHKITKRGQNVTFRCDPISEHNRLYWYRQTLGQGPEFLTYFQNEAQLEKSRLLSDRFSAERPKGSFSTLEIQRTEQGDSAMYLCASSGRTGMDYEQYFGPGTRLTVT.

V usage is TRBV5-1 and J usage is TRBJ2-7; the D gene is possibly TRBD1 (5 bases). The CDR3 is made up of 12 amino acids. Trimming took 4 bases from V and 4 from J, leaving 9 bases between them. Per germline, CDR1 SGHRS and CDR2 YFSETQ. CDR3 amino acids: CASSPDSYEQYF. CDR3 DNA: TGCGCCAGCAGCCCCGACAGTTACGAGCAGTACTTC.

The genes are TRBV18 and TRBJ1-4; 7 bases are shared with TRBD1. This CDR3 contains 16 residues. V dropped 4 bases and J dropped 5; count of bases not matched to a gene: 10. The germline CDR1 and CDR2 sequences are KGHSH and LQKENI. CDR3 DNA sequence: TGTGCCAGCTCACGGGACCGGGACAGAGGAAATGAAAAACTGTTTTTT. Protein: CASSRDRDRGNEKLFF. Variable domain in full (rest from reference TRBV18 and TRBJ1-4): NAGVMQNPRHLVRRRGQEARLRCSPMKGHSHVYWYRQLPEEGLKFMVYLQKENIIDESGMPKERFSAEFPKEGPSILRIQQVVRGDSAAYFCASSRDRDRGNEKLFFGSGTQLSVL.

This chain joins TRBV5-1 and TRBJ2-1, with D perhaps TRBD2 (5 bases). CDR1 SGHRS and CDR2 YFSETQ come from the germline V gene. This CDR3 is 15 amino acids long. The V gene lost 0 bases and the J gene lost 0 bases, with 7 bases spanning the gap. CDR3 protein: CASSLAGSSYNEQFF. In DNA, the CDR3 is TGCGCCAGCAGCTTGGCGGGGAGCTCCTACAATGAGCAGTTCTTC.

The chain carries TRBV6-5 and TRBJ1-1, with D maybe TRBD1 (5 bases). Trimming left V 1 base short and J 7 bases short, with 7 bases between. The CDR3 extends over 12 amino acids. The germline gives CDR1 MNHEY, CDR2 SVGAGI. CDR3 coding DNA: TGTGCCAGCAGTTACTTCGGGGGTGAAGCTTTCTTT. This sequence encodes CASSYFGGEAFF.

The chain uses TRBV18 and TRBJ1-2, with a tentative D call TRBD1 (5 bases). CDR1 is KGHSH and CDR2 is LQKENI in the germline V gene. CDR3 size: 12 residues. V lost 5 bases, J lost 6 bases, and 10 bases lay in between. CDR3: CASSSAGNGYTF. The CDR3 nucleotides are TGTGCCAGCTCATCCGCAGGGAATGGCTACACCTTC.

The rearrangement uses TRBV5-4 and TRBJ1-5; no definite D call. This CDR3 spans 14 amino acids. Germline lookup yields CDR1 SGHNT and CDR2 YYREEE (reference sequence). V dropped 4 bases and J dropped 2 bases, with 10 bases sitting between them. CDR3 sequence: CASSRWGGNQPQHF. The CDR3 DNA reads as TGTGCCAGCAGCCGGTGGGGAGGCAATCAGCCCCAGCATTTT.

The chain links TRBV7-8 to TRBJ1-1; D is unclear. This CDR3 spans 14 amino acids. Trimming removed 3 bases at V and 5 bases at J, with 13 bases between. Per germline, CDR1 SGHVS and CDR2 FQNEAQ. The CDR3 region is CASSFNFWETEAFF. In nucleotides, the CDR3 is TGTGCCAGCAGCTTTAATTTCTGGGAGACTGAAGCTTTCTTT.

V gene TRBV28 combines with J gene TRBJ1-1; 10 positions match TRBD1. The germline gives CDR1 MDHEN, CDR2 SYDVKM. The CDR3 contains 13 residues. With 10 bases clipped from V and 10 bases from J, the junction kept 12 bases outside the gene matches. The DNA of the CDR3 is TGTGCCACTCTCCGACAGGGGGCGGACCCAGCTTTCTTT. It specifies CATLRQGADPAFF.